This T cell receptor (beta chain) comes out of a study of blood T cells in healthy people across ages. Study-level results: Unsorted PBMCs ruled out conclusive naive versus antigen-experienced comparison. Strongly correlated with naive T cell percentage was TCR beta diversity.

With 6 bases removed from V and 6 bases from J, the gap between germline ends came to 9 bases. There are 12 residues in the CDR3. The germline V gene encodes CDR1 SEHNR and CDR2 FQNEAQ (reference sequence). Note on this clonotype: Antigen unknown.

The authors ran a second PCR of about 7 to 11 cycles using a sample-barcoded 5' primer and a J-beta primer mix. TCRdb reanalysed the 5' RACE reads using MiXCR and keeps one entry per CDR3 protein. The data show some 860,000 distinct CDR3 sequences, with about 61% seen just once and under 30% held by the top ten. Sequencing was performed on blood. The V gene is TRBV7-9, the J gene TRBJ2-1; D gene uncertain. The TCR was taken from a man aged 40-49 years in good health. CDR3 nucleotides: TGTGCCAGCAGTAATTTGGGCAATGAGCAGTTCTTC. This encodes CASSNLGNEQFF.